Listed below are T cell receptor beta chains from one sample, sequenced in a study of cytomegalovirus exposure and HLA in healthy donors. Profiled with immunoSEQ multiplex PCR; TCRdb holds only in-frame clones, not every one. The sample contains about 180,000 clones, roughly 81% of which appear only once. The sample comprised PBMCs. All receptors derive from a girl aged 10 to 17 in good health and CMV-seropositive. Both conserved end residues are trimmed from each CDR3.

V gene: TRBV7-9
J gene: TRBJ1-1
CDR3 protein: ASSLPDRYTEAF

V gene: TRBV11-2
J gene: TRBJ2-7
CDR3 protein: ASSPQYEQY

V gene: TRBV4-2
J gene: TRBJ1-2
CDR3 protein: ASSQVGSHYGYT

V gene: TRBV7-9
J gene: TRBJ2-7
CDR3 protein: SSSLGVYEQY

V gene: TRBV5-1
J gene: TRBJ1-6
CDR3 protein: ASSFIGTASNSPLH

V gene: TRBV10-2
J gene: TRBJ2-1
CDR3 protein: ASTRLAAGVHEQF

V gene: TRBV7-7
J gene: TRBJ2-2
CDR3 protein: ASSMGQGNTGELF

V gene: TRBV6-1
J gene: TRBJ2-3
CDR3 protein: ASSEARQGLGTQY

V gene: TRBV5-1
J gene: TRBJ2-5
CDR3 protein: ASSLFGYRETQY

V gene: TRBV6-5
J gene: TRBJ1-5
CDR3 protein: ASSYSGKGGQPQH

V gene: TRBV9
J gene: TRBJ2-2
CDR3 protein: ASSVAGTDYTGELF

V gene: TRBV19
J gene: TRBJ2-5
CDR3 protein: ASSEGLAGGPLETQY

V gene: TRBV11-1
J gene: TRBJ1-1
CDR3 protein: ASSSLRGNTEAF

V gene: TRBV6-4
J gene: TRBJ2-3
CDR3 protein: ASSGLAGKGGTDTQY

V gene: TRBV19
J gene: TRBJ1-1
CDR3 protein: ASNRGTEAF

V gene: TRBV7-2
J gene: TRBJ1-2
CDR3 protein: ASSSIRDSNYGYT

V gene: TRBV7-8
J gene: TRBJ1-3
CDR3 protein: ASSLGQHGNTIY

V gene: TRBV29-1
J gene: TRBJ1-4
CDR3 protein: SVEDRGNLANEKLF

V gene: TRBV9
J gene: TRBJ1-2
CDR3 protein: ASSGQGRKSDGYT

V gene: TRBV6-6
J gene: TRBJ1-3
CDR3 protein: ASIKAGDSGNTIY

V gene: TRBV18
J gene: TRBJ1-1
CDR3 protein: ASSPSGQGMNTEAF

V gene: TRBV5-6
J gene: TRBJ2-7
CDR3 protein: ASSLGGTDDYEQY

V gene: TRBV18
J gene: TRBJ1-1
CDR3 protein: ASSEAGIMNTEAF

V gene: TRBV19
J gene: TRBJ2-3
CDR3 protein: ASSIRVDTQY

V gene: TRBV2
J gene: TRBJ1-4
CDR3 protein: ASTGRVNEKLF

V gene: TRBV10-3
J gene: TRBJ1-2
CDR3 protein: AISDVRENDGYT